The subject of this entry is one T cell receptor (beta chain). Its antigen remains unidentified. Qualities for individual bases were not recorded, and no much larger clone is one base off. This sample is part of a study of cytomegalovirus exposure and HLA in healthy donors listed by TCRdb under 2017. In the study overall: The 500 to 700 repertoires of the first cohort and the roughly 120 validation repertoires were produced on the same platform, according to a later analysis. The study aimed to test whether cataloging public T cell receptors could reveal signatures of past pathogen exposure. A separate validation cohort of 100 to 150 different subjects was used in addition to the approximately 640-subject first cohort. To predict cytomegalovirus infection status, the study brought together high-throughput TCR immunosequencing, statistical association of individual TCRs with disease status, and machine learning.

Separate from the roughly 650-subject first cohort, the validation cohort of around 130 subjects was the group to which the donors belonged. The library was generated by the immunoSEQ multiplex PCR assay. The study's processing was this. To diagnose cytomegalovirus status from the catalog of TCR beta chain sequences, a statistical classification framework was built. TCRdb obtained this table from immuneACCESS and retained in-frame rearrangements with V and J assigned. These tables miss some clones; where compared with another copy, unresolved V genes account for less than half of the shortfall, and the remainder is unexplained. Clone size and the V and J calls come from that table; the DNA yielded D and trimming. For this sample the table gives about 240,000 clones, of which about 86% were detected only once. 0.95% to 1.5% of the sample rests with the top ten. The CDR1 and CDR2 encoded by the germline V gene (reference sequence) are SGHNT and YYREEE. From cysteine to phenylalanine, the CDR3 is 14 amino acids long. Only CDR3 DNA remains: 42 bases, in frame from the first base. V ends up 0 bases short and J 2 bases short, with an unmatched junction base count of 0.

Study-level results and caveats: A few of the identified cytomegalovirus-associated TCR beta chains were confirmed in vitro to be specific for cytomegalovirus antigens. A total of fewer than 200 TCR beta chains were listed by the study as associated with cytomegalovirus. Most TCR sequences were observed very rarely across donors, whereas some public TCRs were present in many individuals. The authors suggested that the approach could potentially be generalized to other disease states and immunological phenotypes. In a later analysis, TCRs clustered in the first cohort were found to also tend to co-occur in the 130 or so validation repertoires, with around 94% of cluster scores above 0. The classifier was reported to diagnose cytomegalovirus status with high specificity and sensitivity in both the original cohort and the validation cohort. A later analysis lacked HLA typing for the validation cohort, so it scored co-occurrence in that cohort across all 130 or so repertoires.

The V and J segments used are TRBV5-4 and TRBJ2-7; 9 central bases correspond to TRBD2. Sequenced input: PBMCs. The sequence was collected from a woman aged 30 to 39 in good health and CMV-seropositive. The nucleotides read TGTGCCAGCAGCTTGGCTAGCGGGGCCTACGAGCAGTACTTC. This yields the protein CASSLASGAYEQYF.